These 18 T cell receptor beta chains originate from one sample sequenced in a study of T cell responses to AZD1222 COVID-19 vaccine. TCRdb's table, derived via immunoSEQ multiplex PCR, lists solely in-frame clones and lacks some. The table shows about 170,000 clones, with 80% to 90% occurring only once. This material consisted of peripheral blood, taken on day 0 of AZD1222 vaccination. The source is an adult in good health.

V and J are TRBV9 and TRBJ2-6; D is unresolved. The CDR3 length is 15 residues. The germline V and J ends were trimmed by 0 bases and 0 bases, with 4 bases remaining between them. Germline-derived CDR1 and CDR2 are SGDLS and YYNGEE. The chain's CDR3 is CASSVADSGANVLTF. CDR3 DNA sequence: TGTGCCAGCAGCGTAGCGGACTCTGGGGCCAACGTCCTGACTTTC. Drawing the rest from reference TRBV9 and TRBJ2-6, the complete variable domain is DSGVTQTPKHLITATGQRVTLRCSPRSGDLSVYWYQQSLDQGLQFLIQYYNGEERAKGNILERFSAQQFPDLHSELNLSSLELGDSALYFCASSVADSGANVLTFGAGSRLTVL.

The chain combines TRBV5-1 with TRBJ2-3; no clear D gene. CDR3 size: 15 residues. Deletions cut 0 bases from V and 0 bases from J, with 8 bases between. Germline lookup yields CDR1 SGHRS and CDR2 YFSETQ. CDR3 nucleotides: TGCGCCAGCAGCTTGGGCCAGCTTAGCACAGATACGCAGTATTTT. It is translated as CASSLGQLSTDTQYF.

This clone showed up just once. This chain links TRBV29-1 with TRBJ2-5, with TRBD1 identical over 8 bases. Germline V gene lookup returns CDR1 SQVTM and CDR2 ANQGSEA. V gave up 4 bases and J gave up 7 bases; unmatched junction bases: 2. The CDR3 is 11 residues long. CDR3 nucleotide sequence: TGCAGCGTTGGACAGGGGCTGACCCAGTACTTC. This translates into CSVGQGLTQYF. Using reference TRBV29-1 and TRBJ2-5 for the parts outside the CDR3, the full variable domain is SAVISQKPSRDICQRGTSLTIQCQVDSQVTMMFWYRQQPGQSLTLIATANQGSEATYESGFVIDKFPISRPNLTFSTLTVSNMSPEDSSIYLCSVGQGLTQYFGPGTRLLVL.

This clone came up once. This rearrangement joins TRBV30 to TRBJ1-2; no definite D call. This CDR3 is 12 amino acids long. Germline CDR1 and CDR2: GTSNPN and SVGIG (reference sequence). Trimming removed 1 base from V and 6 bases from J, with 9 bases in between. CDR3 residues: CAWSGGPNGYTF. DNA of the CDR3: TGTGCCTGGAGTGGCGGACCCAATGGCTACACCTTC.

V is TRBV6-5 and J is TRBJ1-2; D is possibly TRBD1 (6 bases). The CDR3 totals 11 residues. Germline values: CDR1 MNHEY, CDR2 SVGAGI. V lost 6 bases and J 9 bases, leaving 11 bases between the germline ends. CDR3 DNA sequence: TGTGCCAGCAGCCCGCAGGGGCGCTACACCTTC. Amino acid sequence: CASSPQGRYTF.

The CDR3 DNA follows: TGTGCCAGCTCACTTAAGGGACAGGGGATCTATGGCTACACCTTC. Amino acid sequence: CASSLKGQGIYGYTF. The rearrangement joins TRBV18 to TRBJ1-2; 10 bases agree with TRBD1. This CDR3 region has 15 residues. The V and J ends lost 4 bases and 4 bases, in that order; junction bases with no gene match: 6. Germline values: CDR1 KGHSH, CDR2 LQKENI.

The chain employs TRBV5-1 and TRBJ2-3; D remains ambiguous. Germline V gene sequence: CDR1 SGHRS, CDR2 YFSETQ. Trimming shortened V by 2 bases and J by 4 bases, and 11 bases separated the two germline ends. The CDR3 is 14 residues long. CDR3 sequence: CASSFTAGADTQYF. CDR3 sequence (DNA): TGCGCCAGCAGCTTCACGGCAGGCGCAGATACGCAGTATTTT.

This clone was recorded only once. The J gene is TRBJ2-1, the V gene TRBV9, with 8 bases that match TRBD1. Germline trimming cut 4 bases from V and 6 bases from J; bases unmatched to any gene: 12. The CDR3 has 16 residues. Germline CDR1 is SGDLS and CDR2 is YYNGEE. CDR3 in amino acids: CASSPHRGQVTNEQFF. CDR3 coding DNA: TGTGCCAGCAGCCCCCACAGGGGACAGGTAACCAATGAGCAGTTCTTC.

The chain has TRBV20-1 and TRBJ1-3; D ambiguous. Germline CDR1 is DFQATT and CDR2 is SNEGSKA (reference sequence). The length of the CDR3 is 15 residues. Trimming removed 3 bases from V and 4 bases from J, with 16 bases in between. Written as DNA, the CDR3 is TGCAGTGCTAGTTCCGCGGGATTTTCGGGAAACACCATATATTTT. This translates into CSASSAGFSGNTIYF.

This clone was detected only once. The chain carries TRBV2 and TRBJ2-2, with 8 nucleotides matching TRBD2. CDR3 length: 16 amino acids. Germline trimming cut 3 bases from V and 6 bases from J; bases unmatched to any gene: 9. Germline V gene data show CDR1 as SNHLY and CDR2 as FYNNEI. The CDR3 DNA reads TGTGCCAGCAGTGACCCCGGGAGGGGGGGCCCCGGGGAGCTGTTTTTT. Its translation: CASSDPGRGGPGELFF.

This clone was recorded once. The V gene is TRBV6-2 or TRBV6-3, the J gene TRBJ1-1; the match to TRBD1 covers 8 bases. This CDR3 has 15 amino acids. V was pared by 4 bases and J by 0 bases, with 4 bases of the junction left unmatched. CDR1 and CDR2 from the germline V gene are MNHEY and SVGEGT. In DNA form, the CDR3 reads TGTGCCAGCAGTTCCAGGGGGCTCCTGAACACTGAAGCTTTCTTT. Encoded protein: CASSSRGLLNTEAFF.

The V gene is TRBV3-1 (or the pseudogene TRBV3-2), the J gene TRBJ2-6, with D possibly called TRBD1 or TRBD2 (5 bases each). In germline, CDR1 is LGHDT, CDR2 YNNKEL (reference sequence). With 3 bases removed from V and 0 bases from J, the gap between germline ends came to 18 bases. The CDR3 loop spans 19 amino acids. The CDR3 DNA is TGTGCCAGCAGCCAGTTAACGGGACCCACCGACTCTGGGGCCAACGTCCTGACTTTC. Translating it yields CASSQLTGPTDSGANVLTF.

The J gene is TRBJ1-5, the V gene TRBV27; 7 positions match TRBD1. V dropped 6 bases and J dropped 0; count of bases not matched to a gene: 5. Germline V CDR1 and CDR2: MNHEY, SMNVEV (reference sequence). The CDR3 loop spans 15 amino acids. The CDR3 coding sequence is TGTGCCAGCAGCCCGGGACAGATTAGCAATCAGCCCCAGCATTTT. It codes for CASSPGQISNQPQHF.

This clone has only one observation. This chain joins TRBV21-1 and TRBJ2-1; the D call in the table, TRBD2, was not verified against the DNA. TRBV21-1 is shown as a pseudogene. The CDR3 extends over 15 amino acids. Written as DNA, the CDR3 is TGTGCCAGCAGCAACCCCGGGGTCTCCTACAATGAGCAGTTCTTC. This gives the protein CASSNPGVSYNEQFF.

This chain links TRBV6-2 or TRBV6-3 with TRBJ1-1; D ambiguous. The CDR3 totals 17 residues. V lost 2 bases, J lost 2 bases, and 18 bases lay in between. Germline CDR1 is MNHEY and CDR2 is SVGEGT. The CDR3 DNA is TGTGCCAGCAGTTACAAAGCCGGGGTTTATCGAAACACTGAAGCTTTCTTT. Its translation is CASSYKAGVYRNTEAFF.

The CDR3, as DNA: TGTGCCAGCAGCAACCACAGGGCTAGCAATCAGCCCCAGCATTTT. This sequence encodes CASSNHRASNQPQHF. J is TRBJ1-5 and V is TRBV21-1; the tabulated D call, TRBD1, remains unverified against the DNA. TRBV21-1 is annotated as a pseudogene. The CDR3 spans 15 residues.

The chain is built from TRBV5-1 and TRBJ1-2; D not resolved. The CDR3 has 14 residues. Between the trimmed V and J ends, which lost 0 bases and 7 bases, there was a span of 13 bases. Germline CDR1 and CDR2: SGHRS and YFSETQ. CDR3 coding DNA: TGCGCCAGCAGCTTGGAAGACAACTATGGTGGCTACACCTTC. Translation: CASSLEDNYGGYTF. Variable domain in full (rest from reference TRBV5-1 and TRBJ1-2): KAGVTQTPRYLIKTRGQQVTLSCSPISGHRSVSWYQQTPGQGLQFLFEYFSETQRNKGNFPGRFSGRQFSNSRSEMNVSTLELGDSALYLCASSLEDNYGGYTFGSGTRLTVV.

The chain is built from TRBV4-1 and TRBJ2-3; TRBD2 might be the D (5 bases). The CDR3 is 14 residues long. In germline, CDR1 is MGHRA, CDR2 YSYEKL. V was shortened by 0 bases and J by 6 bases, with 10 bases between the two germline ends. The CDR3 region is CASSQDHSVDTQYF. The CDR3, as DNA: TGCGCCAGCAGCCAAGATCATAGCGTGGATACGCAGTATTTT.